There are a few counts of the clone carrying this TCR beta chain. Its antigen is currently unknown. A sample-barcoded 5' primer and a J-beta primer mix were used in a second PCR of roughly 6 to 11 cycles. The template-switch adaptor was a 5' adaptor with 12 random nucleotides. It tagged each cDNA molecule. Each CDR3 protein gets one entry after TCRdb re-called the 5' RACE reads with MiXCR. The sample consists of roughly 1,100,000 distinct CDR3 sequences, about 23% of them appearing once. There are 14 residues in the CDR3. The germline CDR1 and CDR2 sequences are DFQATT and SNEGSKA (reference sequence). These data belong to a study of blood T cells in healthy people across ages. Whole-study results and caveats: Using unsorted PBMCs precluded a conclusive naive versus antigen-experienced comparison. Older age went with lower TCR beta diversity per million T cells, in a roughly linear way.

The same specimen was also included in a second study, on T cells of mothers and their children. That paper states: Each child contributed several million TCR beta CDR3 reads, while each mother contributed over 8 million.

This rearrangement joins TRBV20-1 to TRBJ2-5; 8 nucleotides align to TRBD2. The J call may be faulty, since TRBJ2-1 better matches the DNA end. The sample taken for sequencing was blood. The sequence came from a girl aged 2-15 years in good health. Here the CDR3 reads CSARNRGRRNEQFF. In DNA form, the CDR3 reads TGCAGTGCTAGGAACCGCGGGAGGCGCAATGAGCAGTTCTTC.